One sample yielded the 10 T cell receptor beta chains listed below, sequenced in a study of breast tumors, draining lymph nodes, adjacent tissues. MiXCR, run by TCRdb on the multiplex PCR reads, gives a single entry per CDR3 protein. The sample contains about 19,000 distinct CDR3 sequences, roughly 43% of which appear only once. Sample: breast tumor tissue. The receptor source for this set is a female donor with breast cancer. Some clones in this sample may be carry-over from other donors' samples.

The rearrangement joins TRBV12-3 or TRBV12-4 to TRBJ2-7; 15 bases map to TRBD2. The CDR3 runs 16 residues. V shed 5 bases, J shed 4 bases, and the junction held 6 bases outside the gene matches. The CDR3 DNA reads TGTGCCAGCAGTCTCGGGACTAGCGGGAGGAGGTACGAGCAGTACTTC. Its protein is CASSLGTSGRRYEQYF.

The V gene is TRBV7-9, the J gene TRBJ1-1; tentatively, D is TRBD1 (5 bases). Germline V gene data show CDR1 as SEHNR and CDR2 as FQNEAQ (reference sequence). V was shortened by 4 bases and J by 10 bases, with 10 bases between the two germline ends. CDR3 length equals 11 residues. CDR3 in DNA: TGTGCCAGCAGCTCGGGGGAACCAGCTTTCTTT. Residues: CASSSGEPAFF.

This clonotype has a count of ten or more. The chain carries TRBV9 and TRBJ2-5; TRBD1 matches at 7 bases. Germline loops: CDR1 SGDLS, CDR2 YYNGEE. Losses at the gene ends were 2 bases for V and 4 bases for J; bases not matched to a gene: 5. This CDR3 is built from 14 residues. Here the CDR3 DNA reads TGTGCCAGCAGCGTTACAGGGGATGGAGAGACCCAGTACTTC. It specifies CASSVTGDGETQYF. The variable domain in full, with the rest retrieved from reference TRBV9 and TRBJ2-5, is DSGVTQTPKHLITATGQRVTLRCSPRSGDLSVYWYQQSLDQGLQFLIQYYNGEERAKGNILERFSAQQFPDLHSELNLSSLELGDSALYFCASSVTGDGETQYFGPGTRLLVL.

This clonotype was observed at least ten times. This sequence joins TRBV18 and TRBJ2-1, with 8 bases lining up with TRBD2. V was clipped by 6 bases and J by 4 bases; unmatched bases: 5. The germline CDR1 and CDR2 sequences are KGHSH and LQKENI. The CDR3 sequence is 14 residues long. CDR3 in amino acids: CASSRRGAYNEQFF. DNA of the CDR3: TGTGCCAGCTCCCGGCGGGGGGCGTACAATGAGCAGTTCTTC.

A note on this clonotype: The final CDR3 position lacks the conserved phenylalanine or tryptophan, pointing to a likely read error. The CDR3 protein is CASSITASSGANVLTS. CDR3 DNA sequence: TGTGCCAGTAGTATAACGGCGAGCTCTGGGGCCAACGTCCTGACTTCC. The gene calls are TRBV19 and TRBJ2-6; no clear D gene. V was pared by 2 bases and J by 0 bases, with 8 bases between. This CDR3 is 16 amino acids long. Germline V gene sequence: CDR1 LNHDA, CDR2 SQIVND (reference sequence).

This clonotype is a singleton in its sample. V gene TRBV6-1 combines with J gene TRBJ1-2, with 9 nucleotides matching TRBD1. CDR3 length: 13 amino acids. The junction had 0 bases not matched to a gene; V was cut back by 1 base and J by 6 bases. Per germline, CDR1 MNHNS and CDR2 SASEGT. DNA for the CDR3: TGTGCCAGCAGTGAAGGACAGGGGGATGGCTACACCTTC. This encodes CASSEGQGDGYTF.

This chain connects TRBV5-4 to TRBJ2-3; D perhaps matches TRBD1 (5 bases). The CDR3 has 14 residues. V lost 4 bases and J 4 bases, leaving 13 bases between the germline ends. CDR1 SGHNT and CDR2 YYREEE come from the germline V gene (reference sequence). The CDR3 DNA reads TGTGCCAGCAGCGCAAGGGGCAACCCAGATACGCAGTATTTT. This codes for CASSARGNPDTQYF.

The rearrangement joins TRBV29-1 to TRBJ2-7; D might be TRBD1 or TRBD2, each matching 5 bases. V dropped 4 bases and J dropped 3 bases, with 10 bases sitting between them. Germline CDR1 reads SQVTM; CDR2 reads ANQGSEA. There are 12 residues in the CDR3. In DNA form, the CDR3 reads TGCAGCGTTGGTGAGGGGCGCTACGAGCAGTACTTC. The encoded protein is CSVGEGRYEQYF.

V and J are TRBV7-2 and TRBJ1-2, with TRBD1 as a possible D gene (6 bases). V dropped 5 bases and J dropped 6 bases, with 19 bases sitting between them. Germline V gene data show CDR1 as SGHTA and CDR2 as FQGNSA. The CDR3 runs to 15 residues. The CDR3 DNA sequence: TGTGCCAGCAGCCCACCGACAGGCGGGGTGAATGGCTACACCTTC. The encoded protein is CASSPPTGGVNGYTF.

This clonotype was seen ten or more times. This chain uses TRBV15 with TRBJ2-1, with D possibly being TRBD2 (6 bases). Trimming stripped 3 bases from V and 4 bases from J, with 34 bases between. The CDR3 is 22 residues long. Per the germline V gene, CDR1 is LNHNV and CDR2 is YYDKDF (reference sequence). CDR3 bases: TGTGCCACCAGCAGTCGAGCCCACCTAATTACCCCTCGACTAGGCGGTTACAATGAGCAGTTCTTC. Protein: CATSSRAHLITPRLGGYNEQFF.